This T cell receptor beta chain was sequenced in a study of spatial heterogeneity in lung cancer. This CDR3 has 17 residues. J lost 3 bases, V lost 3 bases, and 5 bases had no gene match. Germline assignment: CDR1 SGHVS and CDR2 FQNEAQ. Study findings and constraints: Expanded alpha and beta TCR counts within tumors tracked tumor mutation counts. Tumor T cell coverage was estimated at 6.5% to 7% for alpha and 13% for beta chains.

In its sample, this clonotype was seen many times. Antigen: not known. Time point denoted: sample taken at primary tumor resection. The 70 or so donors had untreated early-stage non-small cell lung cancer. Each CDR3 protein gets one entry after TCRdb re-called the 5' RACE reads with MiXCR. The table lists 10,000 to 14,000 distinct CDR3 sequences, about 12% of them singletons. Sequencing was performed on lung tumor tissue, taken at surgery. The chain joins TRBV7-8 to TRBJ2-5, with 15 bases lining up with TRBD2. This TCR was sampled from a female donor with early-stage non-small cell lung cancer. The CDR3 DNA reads TGTGCCAGCAGCTTCGGGAGGACTAGCGGGGGGGAAGAGACCCAGTACTTC. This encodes CASSFGRTSGGEETQYF.